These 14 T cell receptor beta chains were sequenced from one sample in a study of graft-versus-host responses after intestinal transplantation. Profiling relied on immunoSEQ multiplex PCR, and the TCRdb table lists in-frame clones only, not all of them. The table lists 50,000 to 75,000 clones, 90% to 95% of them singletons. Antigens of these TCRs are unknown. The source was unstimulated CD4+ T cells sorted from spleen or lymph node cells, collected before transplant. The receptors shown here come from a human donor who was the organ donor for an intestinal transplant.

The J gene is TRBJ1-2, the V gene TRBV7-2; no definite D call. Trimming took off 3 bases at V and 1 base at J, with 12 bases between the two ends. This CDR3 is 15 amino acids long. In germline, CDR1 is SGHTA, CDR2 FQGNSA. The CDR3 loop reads CASSLGQQINYGYTF. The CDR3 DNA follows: TGTGCCAGCAGCTTGGGCCAGCAAATTAACTATGGCTACACCTTC.

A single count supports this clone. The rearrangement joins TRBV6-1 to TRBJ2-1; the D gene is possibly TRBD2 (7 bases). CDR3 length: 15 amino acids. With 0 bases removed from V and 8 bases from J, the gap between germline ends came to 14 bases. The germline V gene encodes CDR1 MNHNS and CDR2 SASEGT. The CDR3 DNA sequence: TGTGCCAGCAGTGAAGCGGGGGGGCGGTGGGATGAGCAGTTCTTC. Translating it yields CASSEAGGRWDEQFF.

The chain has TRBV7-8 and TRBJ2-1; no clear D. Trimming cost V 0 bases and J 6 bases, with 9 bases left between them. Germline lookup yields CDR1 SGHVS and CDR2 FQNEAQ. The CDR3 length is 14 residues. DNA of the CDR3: TGTGCCAGCAGCTTAGCGGAATTTACCAATGAGCAGTTCTTC. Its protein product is CASSLAEFTNEQFF.

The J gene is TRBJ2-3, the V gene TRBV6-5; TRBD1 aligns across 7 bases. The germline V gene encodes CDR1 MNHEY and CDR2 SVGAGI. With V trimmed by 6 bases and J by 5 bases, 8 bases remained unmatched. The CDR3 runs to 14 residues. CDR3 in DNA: TGTGCCAGCAGCCACCGACAGGGAAGAGATACGCAGTATTTT. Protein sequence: CASSHRQGRDTQYF.

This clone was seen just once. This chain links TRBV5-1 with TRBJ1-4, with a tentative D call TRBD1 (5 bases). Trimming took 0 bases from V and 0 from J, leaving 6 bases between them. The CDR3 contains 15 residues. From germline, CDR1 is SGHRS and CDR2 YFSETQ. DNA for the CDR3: TGCGCCAGCAGCTTGGGGACAACAACTAATGAAAAACTGTTTTTT. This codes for CASSLGTTTNEKLFF.

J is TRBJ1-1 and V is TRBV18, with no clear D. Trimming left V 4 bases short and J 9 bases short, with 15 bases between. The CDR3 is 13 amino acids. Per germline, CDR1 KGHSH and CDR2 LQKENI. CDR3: CASSLTTDPQAFF. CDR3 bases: TGTGCCAGCTCACTCACGACCGACCCACAAGCTTTCTTT. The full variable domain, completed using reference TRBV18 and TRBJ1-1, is NAGVMQNPRHLVRRRGQEARLRCSPMKGHSHVYWYRQLPEEGLKFMVYLQKENIIDESGMPKERFSAEFPKEGPSILRIQQVVRGDSAAYFCASSLTTDPQAFFGQGTRLTVV.

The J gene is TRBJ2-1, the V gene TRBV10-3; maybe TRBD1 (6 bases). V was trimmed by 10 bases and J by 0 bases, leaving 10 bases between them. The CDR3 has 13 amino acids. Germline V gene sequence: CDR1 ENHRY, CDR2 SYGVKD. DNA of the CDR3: TGTGCCACTATGGACAGCTCCTACAATGAGCAGTTCTTC. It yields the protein CATMDSSYNEQFF.

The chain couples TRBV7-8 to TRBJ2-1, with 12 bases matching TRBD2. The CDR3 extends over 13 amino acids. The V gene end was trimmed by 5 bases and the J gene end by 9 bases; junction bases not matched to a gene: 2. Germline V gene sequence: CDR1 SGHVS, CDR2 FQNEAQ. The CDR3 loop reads CASSPSGGGEQFF. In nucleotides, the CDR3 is TGTGCCAGCAGCCCTAGCGGGGGGGGTGAGCAGTTCTTC.

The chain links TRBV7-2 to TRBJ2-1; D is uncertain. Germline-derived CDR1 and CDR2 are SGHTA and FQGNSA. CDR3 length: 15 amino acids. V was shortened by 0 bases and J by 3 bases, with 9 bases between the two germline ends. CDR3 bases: TGTGCCAGCAGCTTAGCGGGGAACTACTACAATGAGCAGTTCTTC. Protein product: CASSLAGNYYNEQFF.

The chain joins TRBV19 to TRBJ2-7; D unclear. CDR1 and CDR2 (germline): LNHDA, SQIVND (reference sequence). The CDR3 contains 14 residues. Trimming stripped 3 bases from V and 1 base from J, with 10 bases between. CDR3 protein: CASSIKDGSYEQYF. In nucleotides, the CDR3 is TGTGCCAGTAGTATTAAGGACGGGTCCTACGAGCAGTACTTC.

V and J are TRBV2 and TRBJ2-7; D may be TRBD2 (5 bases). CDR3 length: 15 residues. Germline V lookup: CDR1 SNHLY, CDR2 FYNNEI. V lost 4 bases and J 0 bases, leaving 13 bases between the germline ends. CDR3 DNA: TGTGCCAGCAGTGCCCGGACTGGAACCTCCTACGAGCAGTACTTC. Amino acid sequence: CASSARTGTSYEQYF.

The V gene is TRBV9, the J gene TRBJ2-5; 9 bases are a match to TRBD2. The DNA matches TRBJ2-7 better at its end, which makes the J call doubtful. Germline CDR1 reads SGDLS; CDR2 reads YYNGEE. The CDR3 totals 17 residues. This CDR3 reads CASSYDAGGGGVYEQYF. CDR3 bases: TGTGCCAGCAGCTACGACGCGGGAGGCGGGGGGGTATACGAGCAGTACTTC.

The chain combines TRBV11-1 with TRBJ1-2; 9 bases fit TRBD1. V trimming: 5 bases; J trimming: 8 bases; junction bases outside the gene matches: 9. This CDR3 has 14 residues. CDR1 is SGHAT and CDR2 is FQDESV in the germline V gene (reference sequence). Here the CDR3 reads CASSPGTGTIGYTF. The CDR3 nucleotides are TGTGCCAGCAGCCCAGGGACAGGGACGATCGGCTACACCTTC.

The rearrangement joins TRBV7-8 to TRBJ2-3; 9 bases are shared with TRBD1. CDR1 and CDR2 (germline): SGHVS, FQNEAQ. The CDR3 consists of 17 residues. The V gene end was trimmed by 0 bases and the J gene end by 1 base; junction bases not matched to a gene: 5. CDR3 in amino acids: CASSLAPGTGRTDTQYF. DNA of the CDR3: TGTGCCAGCAGCTTAGCTCCCGGGACAGGGCGCACAGATACGCAGTATTTT. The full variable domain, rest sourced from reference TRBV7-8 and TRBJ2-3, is GAGVSQSPRYKVAKRGQDVALRCDPISGHVSLFWYQQALGQGPEFLTYFQNEAQLDKSGLPSDRFFAERPEGSVSTLKIQRTQQEDSAVYLCASSLAPGTGRTDTQYFGPGTRLTVL.